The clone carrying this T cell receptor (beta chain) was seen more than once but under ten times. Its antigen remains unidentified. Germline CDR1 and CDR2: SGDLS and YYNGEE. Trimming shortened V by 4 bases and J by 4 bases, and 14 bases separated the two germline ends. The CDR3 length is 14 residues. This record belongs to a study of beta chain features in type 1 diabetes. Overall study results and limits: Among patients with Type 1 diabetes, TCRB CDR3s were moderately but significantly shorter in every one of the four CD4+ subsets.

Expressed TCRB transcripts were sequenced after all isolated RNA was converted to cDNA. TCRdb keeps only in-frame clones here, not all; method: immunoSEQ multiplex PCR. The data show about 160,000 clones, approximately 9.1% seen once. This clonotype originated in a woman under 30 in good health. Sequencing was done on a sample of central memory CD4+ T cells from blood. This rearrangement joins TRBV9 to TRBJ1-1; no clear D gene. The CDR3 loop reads CASSKAPEGTEAFF. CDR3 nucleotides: TGTGCCAGCAGCAAGGCCCCAGAGGGCACTGAAGCTTTCTTT.